These T cell receptor beta chains were read from a single sample in a study of blood T cell repertoires in COVID-19. TCRdb keeps only in-frame clones here, not all; method: immunoSEQ multiplex PCR. The sample lists about 360,000 clones, 70% to 90% occurring once. The sequencing sample was made of PBMCs or T cells enriched from blood (not recorded which). All receptors derive from a man between 40 and 49 years old in a cohort exposed to, infected with or recovered from COVID-19 (not recorded which). The CDR3 runs from the conserved cysteine through the conserved F or W. The order of the fields is J gene, CDR3 length, V gene, CDR3 protein.

TRBJ1-5	14	TRBV19	CASSRGQGGQPQHF
TRBJ1-1	13	TRBV7-2	CASTPKRNTEAFF
TRBJ1-1	15	TRBV7-2	CASSLAGTGTTEAFF
TRBJ2-7	13	TRBV18	CASSSTVSYEQYF
TRBJ2-3	14	TRBV28	CASSFLYRGDTQYF
TRBJ1-1	14	TRBV5-1	CASSLITGEPEAFF
TRBJ2-3	15	TRBV5-5	CASSPGLANVDTQYF
TRBJ1-4	17	TRBV5-6	CASSSRDRGTGGEKLFF
TRBJ1-1	13	TRBV28	CASSSSANTEAFF
TRBJ2-3	15	TRBV7-2	CASSLGSGGQYTQYF